This T cell receptor (beta chain) was sequenced during a study of blood T cells in healthy people across ages. Combining a sample-barcoded 5' primer with a J-beta primer mix, a second PCR ran for about 6 to 12 cycles. TCRdb fed the 5' RACE reads into MiXCR, producing one record per CDR3 protein. This sample has about a million distinct CDR3 sequences, with 51% found just once. This clonotype occurred once. V gave up 7 bases and J gave up 8 bases; unmatched junction bases: 7. The CDR3 extends over 11 amino acids. Germline V gene lookup returns CDR1 SQVTM and CDR2 ANQGSEA. Input material: blood. The chain recombines TRBV29-1 with TRBJ1-1, with TRBD1 matching 7 bases. This clonotype originated in a woman aged 55-69 years in good health. CDR3 nucleotide sequence: TGCAGCGCCCGGACAGGTCCCGAAGCTTTCTTT. It translates to CSARTGPEAFF.